The clone carrying this TCR beta chain was recorded at least ten times. These data originate in a study of T cells in Graves' hyperthyroidism and ophthalmopathy. This CDR3 is built from 15 residues. With V trimmed by 3 bases and J by 6 bases, 9 bases remained unmatched. CDR1 and CDR2 (germline): DFQATT, SNEGSKA (reference sequence). Researchers took RNA transcripts and amplified the TCR beta CDR3 regions from them. The HTBI set primed first-round TCR CDR3 RT-PCR. MiXCR, applied by TCRdb to the multiplex PCR reads, yields one record per CDR3 protein. The data show about 350,000 distinct CDR3 sequences, around 15% seen once.

The chain joins TRBV20-1 to TRBJ2-1, with 9 positions matching TRBD2. The source material was blood. This receptor was obtained from a woman aged 55-69 years with Graves' ophthalmopathy. CDR3 nucleotide sequence: TGCAGTGCTAGGGGAGGTAGCGGGAGAGCCAATGAGCAGTTCTTC. Its protein is CSARGGSGRANEQFF.